This TCR beta chain was sequenced during a study of regulatory T cells in long-lasting Graves disease. Described time point: newly diagnosed GD, antithyroid drugs for less than 3 months. Construction of the TCR library relied on RNA isolated from PBMCs. CDR3 regions were amplified by Arm-PCR using iRepertoire HTBI primers to build TCR beta libraries. TCRdb re-analysed the multiplex PCR reads in MiXCR, keeping a single row per CDR3 protein. The sample carries over 450,000 distinct CDR3 sequences, 12% recorded once. In addition, the sample was reused for a study of T cells in Graves' hyperthyroidism and ophthalmopathy.

The starting material was peripheral blood mononuclear cells (PBMCs), obtained at new diagnosis, from a patient treated with antithyroid drugs. This TCR was sampled from a woman aged 25 to 45 with Graves disease.

DNA of the CDR3: TGTGCCAGCAGCCAAGAAGGGGGAAACTATGGCTACACCTTC. Translating gives CASSQEGGNYGYTF. The rearrangement joins TRBV4-2 to TRBJ1-2; the D gene is possibly TRBD1 (6 bases). V was shortened by 0 bases and J by 2 bases, with 7 bases between the two germline ends. CDR3 length: 14 residues. Germline-derived CDR1 and CDR2 are LGHNA and YNFKEQ.